In its sample, the clone carrying this T cell receptor beta chain was seen a few times. Its cognate antigen is unknown. Germline V gene lookup returns CDR1 SGHRS and CDR2 YFSETQ. This CDR3 is built from 17 residues. The V end was cut by 0 bases, the J end by 5 bases, with 18 bases between. Unique molecular identifiers were present on the cDNA, and a universal primer site came from template switching. From the 5' RACE reads, TCRdb called clonotypes with MiXCR, one entry per CDR3 protein. Here the sample spans 1,800,000 or so distinct CDR3 sequences, 32% being singletons. This specimen belongs to a study of identical twins. Study findings and constraints: The same donors were not followed; conclusions instead depended on cross-sectional statistical analysis. Part of the zero-insertion signal could reflect confounding by invariant MAIT and iNKT cells. There was an excess of low generation probability in the out-of-frame alpha sequences that twins shared.

The chain carries TRBV5-1 and TRBJ2-1; D is possibly TRBD2 (5 bases). Sequencing was carried out using cord blood. The source is a newborn girl in good health. CDR3 region: CASSLDLLAGGHNEQFF. CDR3 nucleotide sequence: TGCGCCAGCAGCTTGGATTTGCTTGCGGGCGGTCACAATGAGCAGTTCTTC.